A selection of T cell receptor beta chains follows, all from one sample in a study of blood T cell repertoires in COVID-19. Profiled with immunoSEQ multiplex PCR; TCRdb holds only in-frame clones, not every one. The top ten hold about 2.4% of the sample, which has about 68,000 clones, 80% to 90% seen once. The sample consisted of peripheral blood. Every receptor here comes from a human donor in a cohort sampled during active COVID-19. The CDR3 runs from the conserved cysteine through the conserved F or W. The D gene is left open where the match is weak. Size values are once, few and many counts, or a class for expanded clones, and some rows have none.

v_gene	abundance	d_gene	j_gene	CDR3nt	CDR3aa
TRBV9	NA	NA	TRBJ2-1	TGTGCCAGCAGGGGCGGGACAGCAAACAATGAGCAGTTCTTC	CASRGGTANNEQFF
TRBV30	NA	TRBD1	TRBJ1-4	TGTGCCTGGAGCACTGGACAGGCAGGAACTAATGAAAAACTGTTTTTT	CAWSTGQAGTNEKLFF
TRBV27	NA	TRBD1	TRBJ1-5	TGTGCCAGCAGTTTAGTGCCCCTGACAGGGAGCAATCAGCCCCAGCATTTT	CASSLVPLTGSNQPQHF
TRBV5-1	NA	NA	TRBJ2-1	TGCGCCAGCAGCTTGAATGGCGGGACCACATACAATGAGCAGTTCTTC	CASSLNGGTTYNEQFF
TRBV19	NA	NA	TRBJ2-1	TGTGCCAGTACCAGGACTCCTCATGAGCAGTTCTTC	CASTRTPHEQFF
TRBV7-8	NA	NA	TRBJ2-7	TGTGCCAGCAGTCTTTACGGAGGAGCCTACGAGCAGTACTTC	CASSLYGGAYEQYF
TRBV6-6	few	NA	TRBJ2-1	TGTGCCAGCCGAGAGGCAAATGAGCAGTTCTTC	CASREANEQFF
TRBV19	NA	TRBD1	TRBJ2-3	TGTGCCAGTACCGCGGACAGGGGGCGAGATACGCAGTATTTT	CASTADRGRDTQYF
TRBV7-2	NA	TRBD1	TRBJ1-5	TGTGCCAGCAGCTTAGGGCCCCCGGGACAGGGAAAGCCCCAGCATTTT	CASSLGPPGQGKPQHF
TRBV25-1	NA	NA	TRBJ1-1	TGTGCCAGCAGTGCCCCCTACACTGAAGCTTTCTTT	CASSAPYTEAFF
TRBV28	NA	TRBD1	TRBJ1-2	TGTGCCAGCAGTTGGGGGACAGATTTTAACTATGGCTACACCTTC	CASSWGTDFNYGYTF
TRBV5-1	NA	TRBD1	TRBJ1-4	TGCGCCAGCAGCACCGGGACAGCGTCTAATGAAAAACTGTTTTTT	CASSTGTASNEKLFF
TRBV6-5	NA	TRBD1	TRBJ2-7	TGTGCCAGCAGCCCCATGGGACAGGGCCCCTACGAGCAGTACTTC	CASSPMGQGPYEQYF
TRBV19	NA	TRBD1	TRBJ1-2	TGTGCCAGTAATTTGGCAGGGGGATTTAACTATGGCTACACCTTC	CASNLAGGFNYGYTF
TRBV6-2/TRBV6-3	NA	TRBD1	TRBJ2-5	TGTGCCAGCAGTGTACAGGGGGCGGGAGAGACCCAGTACTTC	CASSVQGAGETQYF
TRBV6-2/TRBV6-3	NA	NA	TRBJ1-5	TGTGCCAGCAGTTACCTGGGGCTTAGCAATCAGCCCCAGCATTTT	CASSYLGLSNQPQHF
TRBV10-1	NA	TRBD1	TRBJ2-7	TGCGCCAGCAGTGATAGGACAGGGCATTCCTCCTACGAGCAGTACTTC	CASSDRTGHSSYEQYF
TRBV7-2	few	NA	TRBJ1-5	TGTGCCAGCAGCTTATACGGAGCCGGCGATCAGCCCCAGCATTTT	CASSLYGAGDQPQHF
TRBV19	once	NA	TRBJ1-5	TGTGCCAGTAGTCTGAGACCCGGGGGGGGCAATCAGCCCCAGCATTTT	CASSLRPGGGNQPQHF
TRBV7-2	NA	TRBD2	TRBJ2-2	TGTGCCAGCAGCTTAACTAGCGGGAGGAACACCGGGGAGCTGTTTTTT	CASSLTSGRNTGELFF
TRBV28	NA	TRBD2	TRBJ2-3	TGTGCCAGCAGTTTTCTGAGGACTAGCGGGGGCACAGATACGCAGTATTTT	CASSFLRTSGGTDTQYF
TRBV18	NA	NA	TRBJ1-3	TGTGCCAGCTCACCTAATCCTGGACAGAGCTCTGGAAACACCATATATTTT	CASSPNPGQSSGNTIYF